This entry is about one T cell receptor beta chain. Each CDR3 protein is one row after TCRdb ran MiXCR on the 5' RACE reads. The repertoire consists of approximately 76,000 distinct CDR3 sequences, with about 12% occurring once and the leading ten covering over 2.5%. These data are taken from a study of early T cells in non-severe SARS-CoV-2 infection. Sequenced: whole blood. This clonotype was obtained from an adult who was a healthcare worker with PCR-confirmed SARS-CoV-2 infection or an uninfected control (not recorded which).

The CDR3 protein is CASSHAPGLTDNEQFF. The CDR3 nucleotides read TGTGCCAGCAGCCACGCCCCGGGACTAACCGACAATGAGCAGTTCTTC. The chain carries TRBV11-2 and TRBJ2-1, with 7 bases lining up with TRBD2. The CDR3 is 16 amino acids. CDR1 is SGHAT and CDR2 is FQNNGV in the germline V gene. The V segment lost 5 bases and the J segment 5 bases; nucleotides outside the gene matches: 12.